This T cell receptor beta chain was identified in a study of CD8 T cells in ankylosing spondylitis. Study observations and caveats: As reported, disease-linked clones showed significant enrichment in matched ankylosing spondylitis synovial fluid.

V lost 2 bases and J 0 bases, leaving 14 bases between the germline ends. Germline V lookup: CDR1 SGHRS, CDR2 YFSETQ. CDR3 length equals 16 residues. This clonotype was counted at least ten times. Its target is unknown. TCRdb re-analysed the 5' RACE reads in MiXCR, keeping a single row per CDR3 protein. Among some 130,000 distinct CDR3 sequences listed, about a tenth were seen once. The sequenced material came from blood, either unsorted or a sorted T cell fraction (not recorded which). This chain connects TRBV5-1 to TRBJ1-1, with D possibly being TRBD1 (5 bases). The receptor was isolated from a male donor with ankylosing spondylitis or in good health (not recorded which). CDR3 bases: TGCGCCAGCAGCTTCGGGGGATCTAGAGTGAACACTGAAGCTTTCTTT. It encodes CASSFGGSRVNTEAFF.